The clone carrying this T cell receptor (beta chain) was counted a single time. Its target is not known. CDR3 length equals 15 residues. V gave up 2 bases and J gave up 3 bases; unmatched junction bases: 4. Germline V gives CDR1 MNHEY, CDR2 SMNVEV (reference sequence). The data belong to a study of cytomegalovirus exposure and HLA in healthy donors. Study details: Ancestry clustering placed 81% of approximately 420 genotyped donors in the Caucasian-associated cluster.

Both 60 Vbeta primers and 13 Jbeta primers went into the PCR. TCRdb keeps only in-frame clones here, not all; method: immunoSEQ multiplex PCR. The sample lists under 200,000 clones, approximately 72% occurring once. Regarding the study as a whole: Apparent HLA restriction characterized most CMV-associated TCR beta chains in a later analysis. CMV serostatus alone was available as immune exposure information.

The sample was PBMCs. This receptor was taken from a man aged 45-65 years in good health and CMV-seronegative. The chain combines TRBV27 with TRBJ2-1; 7 bases are shared with TRBD2. CDR3 in amino acids: CASSLGAGYYNEQFF. DNA for the CDR3: TGTGCCAGCAGTTTAGGAGCGGGGTACTACAATGAGCAGTTCTTC.